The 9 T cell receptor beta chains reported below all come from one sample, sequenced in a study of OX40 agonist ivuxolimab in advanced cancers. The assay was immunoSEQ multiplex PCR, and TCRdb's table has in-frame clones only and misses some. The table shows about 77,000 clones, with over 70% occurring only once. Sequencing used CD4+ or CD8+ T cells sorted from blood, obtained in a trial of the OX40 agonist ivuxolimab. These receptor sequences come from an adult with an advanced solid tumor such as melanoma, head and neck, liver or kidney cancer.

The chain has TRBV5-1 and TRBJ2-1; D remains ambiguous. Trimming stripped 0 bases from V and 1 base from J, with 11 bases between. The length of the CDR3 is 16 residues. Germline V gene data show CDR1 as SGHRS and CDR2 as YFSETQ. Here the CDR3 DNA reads TGCGCCAGCAGCTTGGCCCCCGTGGGGTCCTACAATGAGCAGTTCTTC. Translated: CASSLAPVGSYNEQFF.

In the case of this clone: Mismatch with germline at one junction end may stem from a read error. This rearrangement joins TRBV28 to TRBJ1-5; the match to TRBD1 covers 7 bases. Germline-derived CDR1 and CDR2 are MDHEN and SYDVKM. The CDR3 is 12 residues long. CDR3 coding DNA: TGTGCCAGCAGTTTCCCCGGACAGGCTTCGAATTTT. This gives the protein CASSFPGQASNF.

The CDR3 nucleotides read TGTGCCACCAGCACATATCAGGGACAATCCGGCGGCTACACCTTC. Its protein is CATSTYQGQSGGYTF. The chain uses TRBV15 and TRBJ1-2; D possibly corresponds to TRBD1 (6 bases). This CDR3 comprises 15 residues. Germline loops: CDR1 LNHNV, CDR2 YYDKDF (reference sequence). V lost 4 bases to trimming and J lost 8 bases, with 20 bases between them.

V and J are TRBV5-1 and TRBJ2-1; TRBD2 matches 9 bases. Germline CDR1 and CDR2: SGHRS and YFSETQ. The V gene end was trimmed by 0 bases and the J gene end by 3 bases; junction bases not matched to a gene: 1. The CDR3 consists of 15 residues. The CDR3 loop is CASSLVAGDYNEQFF. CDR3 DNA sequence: TGCGCCAGCAGCTTGGTAGCGGGAGACTACAATGAGCAGTTCTTC.

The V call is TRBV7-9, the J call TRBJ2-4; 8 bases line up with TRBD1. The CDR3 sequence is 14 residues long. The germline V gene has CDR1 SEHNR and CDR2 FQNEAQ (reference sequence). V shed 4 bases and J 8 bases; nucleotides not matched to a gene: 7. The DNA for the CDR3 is TGTGCCAGCAGCTCCTACGACAGGGGTGACATTCAGTACTTC. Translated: CASSSYDRGDIQYF.

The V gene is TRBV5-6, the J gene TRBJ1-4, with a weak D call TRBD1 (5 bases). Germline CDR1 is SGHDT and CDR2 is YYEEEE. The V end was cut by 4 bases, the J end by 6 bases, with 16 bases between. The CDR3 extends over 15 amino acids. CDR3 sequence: CASSPYRGRDEKLFF. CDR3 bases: TGTGCCAGCAGCCCATATAGGGGAAGGGATGAAAAACTGTTTTTT.

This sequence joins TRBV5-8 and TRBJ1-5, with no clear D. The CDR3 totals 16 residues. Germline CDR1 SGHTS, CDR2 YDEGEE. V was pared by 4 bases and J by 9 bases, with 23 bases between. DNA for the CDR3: TGTGCCAGCAGCCCCTATGGGATGACGCATTTGGCGCCCCAGCATTTT. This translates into CASSPYGMTHLAPQHF.

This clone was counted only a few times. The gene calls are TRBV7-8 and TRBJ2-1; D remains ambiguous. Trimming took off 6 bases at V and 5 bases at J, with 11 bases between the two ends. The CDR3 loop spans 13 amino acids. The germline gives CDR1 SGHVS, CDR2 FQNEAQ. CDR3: CASRAARDNEQFF. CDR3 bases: TGTGCCAGCAGGGCGGCCAGAGACAATGAGCAGTTCTTC.

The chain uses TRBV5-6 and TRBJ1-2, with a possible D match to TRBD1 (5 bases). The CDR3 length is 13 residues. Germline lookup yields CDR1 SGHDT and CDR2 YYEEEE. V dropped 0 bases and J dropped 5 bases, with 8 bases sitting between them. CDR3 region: CASSLEGWYGYTF. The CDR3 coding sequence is TGTGCCAGCAGCTTGGAGGGGTGGTATGGCTACACCTTC. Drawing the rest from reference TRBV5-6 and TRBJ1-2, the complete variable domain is DAGVTQSPTHLIKTRGQQVTLRCSPKSGHDTVSWYQQALGQGPQFIFQYYEEEERQRGNFPDRFSGHQFPNYSSELNVNALLLGDSALYLCASSLEGWYGYTFGSGTRLTVV.